Below, 30 T cell receptor beta chains from the same sample are listed, as sequenced in a study of a mutant IDH1 vaccine in newly diagnosed glioma. Time point of the sample: week 11, during vaccination. In the vaccine, a single dose held 300 ug of the mutant IDH1 20-mer peptide, along with topical imiquimod. The data were produced by immunoSEQ multiplex PCR, yet TCRdb's version contains in-frame clones alone and is incomplete. The data hold more than 20,000 clones, with around 80% observed a single time. These TCRs' antigens remain unknown. Source: PBMCs, taken from a glioma patient whose treatment included an IDH1 peptide vaccine. Every receptor here comes from a man aged 35-49 years with glioma.

J is TRBJ2-2 and V is TRBV2; TRBD2 might be the D (5 bases). Germline CDR1 and CDR2: SNHLY and FYNNEI. Deletions cut 1 base from V and 1 base from J, with 10 bases between. This CDR3 comprises 16 residues. The CDR3 DNA reads TGTGCCAGCAGTGAAGGGGCGGGCCTGAACACCGGGGAGCTGTTTTTT. Translated, it gives CASSEGAGLNTGELFF.

The CDR3 nucleotides are TGTGCCAGCAGCTTGGGGTGGACAGGCTACGAGCAGTACTTC. Protein sequence: CASSLGWTGYEQYF. The V gene is TRBV5-6, the J gene TRBJ2-7; 7 nucleotides match TRBD1. After removal of 0 bases from V and 3 bases from J, the junction contained 3 bases not matched to a gene. The V gene's germline CDR1 is SGHDT and CDR2 YYEEEE. This CDR3 has 14 residues.

This clone has only one observation. The chain uses TRBV18 and TRBJ1-1; unclear D gene. Looked up from germline, CDR1 is KGHSH and CDR2 is LQKENI. This CDR3 has 11 amino acids. The V and J ends lost 3 bases and 7 bases respectively, with 6 bases between them. CDR3 protein: CASSPPGEAFF. The DNA for the CDR3 is TGTGCCAGCTCACCCCCGGGTGAAGCTTTCTTT.

The rearrangement links TRBV11-2 to TRBJ2-5; unclear D gene. Trimming removed 8 bases at V and 2 bases at J, with 30 bases between. The CDR3 loop spans 19 amino acids. Per the germline V gene, CDR1 is SGHAT and CDR2 is FQNNGV. CDR3 nucleotides: TGTGCCAGCTCCCACAGACGAGGACCGAAGGGTTGGGGACAAGAGACCCAGTACTTC. Translation: CASSHRRGPKGWGQETQYF.

This clone was counted once. This rearrangement joins TRBV5-8 to TRBJ1-1, with 9 bases fitting TRBD1. V dropped 3 bases and J dropped 4; count of bases not matched to a gene: 16. Germline V gene data show CDR1 as SGHTS and CDR2 as YDEGEE. CDR3 length: 18 residues. The CDR3 spells CASSSTTGGILAGTEAFF. For the CDR3, the DNA is TGTGCCAGCAGCTCCACGACAGGGGGTATTCTAGCGGGCACTGAAGCTTTCTTT.

The chain couples TRBV4-1 to TRBJ1-4; perhaps TRBD1 as D (5 bases). Germline CDR1 reads MGHRA; CDR2 reads YSYEKL. There are 15 residues in the CDR3. V was clipped by 5 bases and J by 0 bases, with 10 bases between them. CDR3 amino acids: CASSSRQSTNEKLFF. The CDR3 DNA sequence: TGCGCCAGCAGCAGCCGACAGTCAACTAATGAAAAACTGTTTTTT.

The CDR3 loop reads CASSSTYPTYEQYV. The CDR3, as DNA: TGTGCCAGCAGTTCTACCTACCCAACCTACGAGCAGTACGTC. The genes are TRBV5-5 and TRBJ2-7; no firm D call. This CDR3 is built from 14 residues. CDR1 is SGHKS and CDR2 is YYEKEE in the germline V gene (reference sequence). V lost 5 bases to trimming and J lost 2 bases, with 14 bases between them.

The chain recombines TRBV5-5 with TRBJ1-5, with D perhaps matching TRBD1 (5 bases). The CDR3 sequence is 14 residues long. Germline CDR1 reads SGHKS; CDR2 reads YYEKEE (reference sequence). V gave up 4 bases and J gave up 7 bases, with 15 bases separating them. CDR3: CASSRGEGSQPQHF. CDR3 nucleotides: TGTGCCAGCAGCCGAGGGGAGGGGTCCCAGCCCCAGCATTTT.

The V and J genes are TRBV7-9 and TRBJ2-3; 9 nucleotides line up with TRBD2. The CDR3 is 14 residues long. The V segment lost 5 bases and the J segment 1 base; nucleotides outside the gene matches: 1. Looked up from germline, CDR1 is SEHNR and CDR2 is FQNEAQ (reference sequence). CDR3 sequence (DNA): TGTGCCAGCAGCAGGACTAGCGGCACAGATACGCAGTATTTT. Encoded protein: CASSRTSGTDTQYF.

The chain carries TRBV7-2 and TRBJ2-1; possibly TRBD1 for D (5 bases). Germline CDR1 is SGHTA and CDR2 is FQGNSA. Deletions cut 1 base from V and 6 bases from J, with 16 bases between. This CDR3 has 16 residues. The CDR3 DNA follows: TGTGCCAGCAGCTTAGTGAGTACAGGCTACGCCAATGAGCAGTTCTTC. Protein: CASSLVSTGYANEQFF.

This clone came up once. This chain connects TRBV5-8 to TRBJ1-1, with D possibly being TRBD1 (5 bases). The V end lost 6 bases, the J end lost 4 bases, and 25 bases lay between the germline ends. Germline V gene data show CDR1 as SGHTS and CDR2 as YDEGEE. CDR3 length: 17 amino acids. The CDR3 DNA follows: TGTGCCAGCACCTCAGGGTTGGGGGGGTTTTTCGGCACTGAAGCTTTCTTT. It specifies CASTSGLGGFFGTEAFF.

The chain uses TRBV7-8 and TRBJ2-2; 12 bases agree with TRBD2. The CDR3 has 19 amino acids. The junction had 8 bases not matched to a gene; V was cut back by 2 bases and J by 1 base. Germline CDR1 reads SGHVS; CDR2 reads FQNEAQ. The chain's CDR3 is CASSLRASGRAGNTGELFF. For the CDR3, the DNA is TGTGCCAGCAGCTTACGGGCTAGCGGGAGGGCCGGGAACACCGGGGAGCTGTTTTTT.

The chain couples TRBV2 to TRBJ1-2, with TRBD1 identical over 9 bases. V lost 4 bases and J lost 0; bases outside the gene matches: 9. The length of the CDR3 is 17 residues. Germline CDR1 and CDR2: SNHLY and FYNNEI. The CDR3 spells CASSGWDREGANYGYTF. The CDR3 DNA reads as TGTGCCAGCAGTGGGTGGGACAGGGAAGGAGCTAACTATGGCTACACCTTC.

The rearrangement links TRBV7-9 to TRBJ2-3; D uncertain. Looked up from germline, CDR1 is SEHNR and CDR2 is FQNEAQ (reference sequence). Trimming pared 5 bases from V and 0 bases from J, leaving 12 bases between. The CDR3 is 15 residues long. The CDR3 bases are TGTGCCAGCAGCCCCAGAGGCCTTAGCACAGATACGCAGTATTTT. Protein sequence: CASSPRGLSTDTQYF.

The CDR3 loop is CASSLYRETGTLPYEQYV. The CDR3, as DNA: TGTGCCAGCAGCTTGTACAGGGAAACCGGGACGCTGCCCTACGAGCAGTACGTC. The rearrangement links TRBV5-8 to TRBJ2-7, with D perhaps TRBD1 (6 bases). The ends were cut back, 1 base at V and 2 bases at J, with 22 bases in the middle. The CDR3 is 18 residues long. From germline, CDR1 is SGHTS and CDR2 YDEGEE.

CDR3 coding DNA: TGCGCCAGCAGCCAAGATAGGAGGATAAACACCGGGGAGCTGTTTTTT. Its protein product is CASSQDRRINTGELFF. The V call is TRBV4-3, the J call TRBJ2-2; maybe TRBD2 (5 bases). This CDR3 region has 16 residues. V dropped 0 bases and J dropped 2 bases, with 10 bases sitting between them. Germline V gene sequence: CDR1 LGHNA, CDR2 YSLEER.

This chain connects TRBV5-6 to TRBJ2-5, with D perhaps matching TRBD1 (6 bases). V lost 2 bases and J 4 bases, leaving 9 bases between the germline ends. Germline V gene sequence: CDR1 SGHDT, CDR2 YYEEEE. The CDR3 has 13 amino acids. The CDR3 sequence is CASSFRGGETQYF. The CDR3 nucleotides read TGTGCCAGCAGCTTCAGGGGTGGAGAGACCCAGTACTTC.

The V and J genes are TRBV27 and TRBJ2-1; TRBD1 matches at 10 bases. The CDR3 length is 15 residues. J was trimmed by 7 bases and V by 6 bases; bases with no gene match: 9. Germline lookup yields CDR1 MNHEY and CDR2 SMNVEV (reference sequence). The CDR3 nucleotides read TGTGCCAGCAGCCGGGACAGGGGCATATGGAATGAGCAGTTCTTC. Residues: CASSRDRGIWNEQFF.

The rearrangement links TRBV5-4 to TRBJ1-1, with 7 positions matching TRBD1. The CDR3 runs to 15 residues. Germline V gives CDR1 SGHNT, CDR2 YYREEE (reference sequence). The V gene end was trimmed by 4 bases and the J gene end by 4 bases; junction bases not matched to a gene: 10. The CDR3 here is CASSTTGRGGTEAFF. CDR3 nucleotide sequence: TGTGCCAGCAGCACGACAGGGCGGGGGGGCACTGAAGCTTTCTTT.

CDR3 nucleotides: TGTGCCAGCAGATCACAGCGGGCGCACACAGATACGCAGTATTTT. Its protein product is CASRSQRAHTDTQYF. This sequence joins TRBV5-4 and TRBJ2-3; maybe TRBD2 (6 bases). The ends were cut back, 5 bases at V and 2 bases at J, with 15 bases in the middle. Per germline, CDR1 SGHNT and CDR2 YYREEE (reference sequence). The CDR3 is made up of 15 amino acids.

J is TRBJ2-5 and V is TRBV11-3, with D possibly matching TRBD2 (5 bases). Trimming left V 4 bases short and J 9 bases short, with 21 bases between. This CDR3 has 15 amino acids. The germline CDR1 and CDR2 sequences are SGHNT and YENEEA. The CDR3, as DNA: TGTGCCAGCAGCTCCAGCGGTTACCCAGGTGGGCCCCAGTACTTC. The encoded protein is CASSSSGYPGGPQYF.

V usage is TRBV10-1 and J usage is TRBJ2-1; a weak D match, TRBD2 (5 bases). The CDR3 loop spans 12 amino acids. V was pared by 7 bases and J by 4 bases, with 8 bases between. CDR1 and CDR2 (germline): WNHNN, SYGVQD (reference sequence). The CDR3 is CASTGVYNEQFF. In DNA form, the CDR3 reads TGCGCCAGCACCGGGGTTTACAATGAGCAGTTCTTC.

This clone was seen a few times. V is TRBV2 and J is TRBJ1-1; D call uncertain. The germline V gene has CDR1 SNHLY and CDR2 FYNNEI. V gave up 0 bases and J gave up 4 bases, with 9 bases separating them. The length of the CDR3 is 14 residues. DNA of the CDR3: TGTGCCAGCAGTGAAGCCTGGGGAGCCACTGAAGCTTTCTTT. Residues: CASSEAWGATEAFF.

The V gene is TRBV7-9, the J gene TRBJ2-5, with TRBD2 identical over 11 bases. The length of the CDR3 is 15 residues. V lost 3 bases and J lost 2; bases outside the gene matches: 2. Germline V gene lookup returns CDR1 SEHNR and CDR2 FQNEAQ (reference sequence). CDR3 DNA: TGTGCCAGCAGCTTTGGGACTAGCGGTCAAGAGACCCAGTACTTC. Protein sequence: CASSFGTSGQETQYF.

This clone appeared a few times. The V call is TRBV7-2, the J call TRBJ1-1; D is perhaps TRBD1 (5 bases). V lost 6 bases to trimming and J lost 6 bases, with 17 bases between them. Germline lookup yields CDR1 SGHTA and CDR2 FQGNSA. This CDR3 is built from 14 residues. The CDR3 DNA follows: TGTGCCAGCAGTGAGGGAGGGGAGGTGTCTGAAGCTTTCTTT. Translated, it gives CASSEGGEVSEAFF.

The chain employs TRBV6-5 and TRBJ1-1, with 9 positions matching TRBD1. The junction had 10 bases not matched to a gene; V was cut back by 6 bases and J by 11 bases. CDR3 length: 13 residues. CDR1 is MNHEY and CDR2 is SVGAGI in the germline V gene. CDR3 sequence (DNA): TGTGCCAGCAGGCCGACAGGGGGAGTACATGCTTTCTTT. This sequence encodes CASRPTGGVHAFF.

This chain links TRBV4-1 with TRBJ1-4; tentative D call: TRBD1 (5 bases). Deletions cut 3 bases from V and 8 bases from J, with 16 bases between. The CDR3 covers 15 residues. Germline CDR1 reads MGHRA; CDR2 reads YSYEKL. The CDR3 is CASSQAGRVGEKLFF. Written as DNA, the CDR3 is TGCGCCAGCAGCCAGGCTGGCAGGGTAGGAGAAAAACTGTTTTTT.

The chain's CDR3 is CASSLINQPQHF. The CDR3 region has the DNA TGTGCCAGCAGTCTGATCAATCAGCCCCAGCATTTT. V and J are TRBV28 and TRBJ1-5, with D unclear. V dropped 5 bases and J dropped 3 bases, with 5 bases sitting between them. The CDR3 is 12 residues long. Germline CDR1 is MDHEN and CDR2 is SYDVKM.

The V call is TRBV19, the J call TRBJ1-4; TRBD1 is a possible D gene (5 bases). The CDR3 runs to 13 residues. The V end lost 8 bases, the J end lost 4 bases, and 11 bases lay between the germline ends. Germline values: CDR1 LNHDA, CDR2 SQIVND (reference sequence). The DNA of the CDR3 is TGTGCCAGTTCCCAGGGAATTAATGAAAAACTGTTTTTT. Its translation is CASSQGINEKLFF.

The chain links TRBV6-5 to TRBJ1-4; D remains ambiguous. CDR1 and CDR2 from the germline V gene are MNHEY and SVGAGI. The CDR3 length is 14 residues. Trimming left V 7 bases short and J 7 bases short, with 16 bases between. The CDR3 DNA follows: TGTGCCAGCACAAGTACGCCCGATGGTGAAAAACTGTTTTTT. Its translation: CASTSTPDGEKLFF.